This T cell receptor (beta chain) was sequenced for a study of shared clonotypes between healthy human individuals. For the study at large: Every donor yielded three CD4 naive, three CD4 memory, two CD8 naive and one CD8 memory plate. Study-level findings and limits: Represented diversity (both genetic and exposure-history) was limited by the small number of donors. Compared with clonotypes that all four donors shared, non-shared clonotypes had lower generation probabilities. Naive subsets generally had larger estimated richness than memory subsets.

The naive CD8 fraction comprised CD45RO-negative cells positively selected for CCR7 and excluded terminally differentiated effector memory CD45RA+ cells. Clones were sequenced by immunoSEQ multiplex PCR, and TCRdb holds only the in-frame ones, with some missing. The data hold some 2.1 million clones, with roughly 95% observed a single time. This clone was detected once. Its target is not known. Germline CDR1 and CDR2: LNHDA and SQIVND (reference sequence). The length of the CDR3 is 15 residues. The V and J ends lost 3 bases and 5 bases respectively, with 14 bases between them. The sequencing sample was made of naive CD8+ T cells sorted from blood. The chain couples TRBV19 to TRBJ1-5; tentative D call: TRBD1 (6 bases). The sequence was obtained from a young man in good health. CDR3 sequence: CASSILDSGDQPQHF. Written as DNA, the CDR3 is TGTGCCAGTAGTATCCTGGACAGCGGGGATCAGCCCCAGCATTTT. The full variable domain, rest sourced from reference TRBV19 and TRBJ1-5, is DGGITQSPKYLFRKEGQNVTLSCEQNLNHDAMYWYRQDPGQGLRLIYYSQIVNDFQKGDIAEGYSVSREKKESFPLTVTSAQKNPTAFYLCASSILDSGDQPQHFGDGTRLSIL.